The 24 T cell receptor beta chains reported below all come from one sample, sequenced in a study of T-cell memory formation after mild COVID-19 (dated by TCRdb to the early 2020s). Library preparation used 5' RACE. Sequencing was performed on an Illumina NovaSeq 6000. The raw public reads went through TCRdb reprocessing: fastp at Q25, MiXCR clone calling, in-frame beta chains kept. A single entry per CDR3 protein holds the most common genes and DNA from its merged rows. The sample table holds about 560,000 distinct CDR3 sequences, of which about a sixth were seen once. The top ten clones comprise around 11% of the sample. The sequenced material came from PBMCs or a T cell subset sorted from them (not recorded which). The receptors come from an adult woman who had mild COVID-19 (a few samples of this study predate the infection). The sample titles of this study are shuffled in the database, so cell type and time point are left out; the donor was told from shared clones.

This clonotype was found a few times. V gene TRBV5-4 combines with J gene TRBJ2-5; 7 bases align to TRBD1. Per the germline V gene, CDR1 is SGHNT and CDR2 is YYREEE (reference sequence). V lost 4 bases and J lost 3; bases outside the gene matches: 6. The CDR3 spans 14 residues. This CDR3 is CASSIGTEKETQYF. The CDR3 DNA reads TGTGCCAGCAGCATCGGGACAGAAAAAGAGACCCAGTACTTC.

This clonotype turned up a few times. The chain combines TRBV27 with TRBJ2-7; no firm D call. The CDR3 spans 16 residues. Germline V gives CDR1 MNHEY, CDR2 SMNVEV (reference sequence). Between the trimmed V and J ends, which lost 5 bases and 3 bases, there was a span of 20 bases. In DNA form, the CDR3 reads TGTGCCAGCAGTCGCCACGGGCAGTCTGCGATCTACGAGCAGTACTTC. Encoded protein: CASSRHGQSAIYEQYF.

The CDR3 sequence: CSVHITGGFGYTF. Here the CDR3 DNA reads TGCAGCGTCCACATTACAGGGGGCTTTGGCTACACCTTC. The J gene is TRBJ1-2, the V gene TRBV29-1; 9 nucleotides line up with TRBD1. Germline loops: CDR1 SQVTM, CDR2 ANQGSEA. CDR3 size: 13 residues. V lost 6 bases to trimming and J lost 7 bases; unmatched junction nucleotides: 9.

The CDR3 bases are TGCAGTGCTTCCAGGGAAATCGGGGACACTGAAGCTTTCTTT. Translating it yields CSASREIGDTEAFF. The rearrangement joins TRBV20-1 to TRBJ1-1; possibly TRBD1 for D (5 bases). Germline-derived CDR1 and CDR2 are DFQATT and SNEGSKA (reference sequence). V was shortened by 5 bases and J by 3 bases, with 16 bases between the two germline ends. The CDR3 spans 14 residues.

The V and J genes are TRBV20-1 and TRBJ2-1, with TRBD1 matching over 8 bases. V shed 0 bases, J shed 2 bases, and the junction held 3 bases outside the gene matches. The CDR3 length is 15 residues. The germline CDR1 and CDR2 sequences are DFQATT and SNEGSKA (reference sequence). CDR3 region: CSARERQGTYNEQFF. DNA for the CDR3: TGCAGTGCTAGAGAGCGACAGGGGACCTACAATGAGCAGTTCTTC.

This sequence joins TRBV11-2 and TRBJ2-1, with D perhaps TRBD2 (5 bases). Germline CDR1 SGHAT, CDR2 FQNNGV. This CDR3 spans 14 amino acids. V gave up 8 bases and J gave up 3 bases, with 14 bases separating them. CDR3 in amino acids: CASQPLAGYNEQFF. The CDR3 DNA reads TGTGCCAGCCAACCTCTCGCGGGCTACAATGAGCAGTTCTTC.

The CDR3 loop reads CASSRGGGADEQFF. The CDR3 nucleotides read TGCGCCAGCAGCCGGGGGGGGGGCGCGGATGAGCAGTTCTTC. The rearrangement uses TRBV4-1 and TRBJ2-1, with D perhaps TRBD2 (7 bases). V shed 4 bases and J shed 8 bases, with 15 bases lying between them. Germline values: CDR1 MGHRA, CDR2 YSYEKL. CDR3 length: 14 amino acids.

This clonotype has a count of ten or more. The chain recombines TRBV25-1 with TRBJ1-1; no clear D gene. Between the trimmed V and J ends, which lost 3 bases and 4 bases, there was a span of 0 bases. The CDR3 has 10 amino acids. CDR1 is MGHDK, CDR2 SYGVNS, per germline. The CDR3 nucleotides are TGTGCCAGCAGTGACACTGAAGCTTTCTTT. Its translation: CASSDTEAFF.

The chain employs TRBV4-2 and TRBJ2-1, with 9 bases aligning to TRBD1. The length of the CDR3 is 15 residues. Germline V lookup: CDR1 LGHNA, CDR2 YNFKEQ. The J segment lost 4 bases and the V segment lost 8 bases, leaving 9 bases of the junction unmatched. The CDR3 DNA is TGTGCCAGCGGTGCGTTGGGACAGGGATACAATGAGCAGTTCTTC. It codes for CASGALGQGYNEQFF.

The chain joins TRBV7-2 to TRBJ1-1; the match to TRBD1 covers 9 bases. Germline CDR1 SGHTA, CDR2 FQGNSA. Trimming at V came to 0 bases and at J to 5 bases, leaving 7 bases not matched to a gene. The CDR3 length is 16 residues. DNA of the CDR3: TGTGCCAGCAGCTTAGCGCTGGGACAGGGCGTAACTGAAGCTTTCTTT. Its translation: CASSLALGQGVTEAFF.

V gene TRBV24-1 combines with J gene TRBJ2-7; 10 nucleotides align to TRBD2. The CDR3 length is 15 residues. Germline trimming cut 5 bases from V and 3 bases from J; bases unmatched to any gene: 6. The germline V gene encodes CDR1 KGHDR and CDR2 SFDVKD. Here the CDR3 DNA reads TGTGCCACCAGTGCAGGACTAGCGGAAGACTACGAGCAGTACTTC. Its protein is CATSAGLAEDYEQYF.

Here the CDR3 DNA reads TGTGCCACCAGCAGTAGGCGAGGGCAGGGAGGTTACGAGCAGTACTTC. It codes for CATSSRRGQGGYEQYF. The chain has TRBV15 and TRBJ2-7, with D perhaps matching TRBD2 (6 bases). The germline gives CDR1 LNHNV, CDR2 YYDKDF (reference sequence). The germline V and J ends were trimmed by 3 bases and 4 bases, with 19 bases remaining between them. The CDR3 runs 16 residues.

The chain employs TRBV11-1 and TRBJ2-5; D remains unclear. The CDR3 length is 13 residues. V dropped 1 base and J dropped 2 bases, with 5 bases sitting between them. Germline CDR1 reads SGHAT; CDR2 reads FQDESV (reference sequence). This chain's CDR3 is CASSLDWQETQYF. DNA for the CDR3: TGTGCCAGCAGCTTAGACTGGCAAGAGACCCAGTACTTC.

This clonotype has just a few counts. The chain couples TRBV27 to TRBJ2-1, with 8 bases matching TRBD1. The trim removed 0 bases at V and 7 bases at J, leaving 8 bases unmatched. CDR1 and CDR2 (germline): MNHEY, SMNVEV (reference sequence). CDR3 length equals 16 residues. CDR3 protein: CASSLSLGTGRNEQFF. CDR3 nucleotide sequence: TGTGCCAGCAGTTTATCCTTAGGGACAGGCAGAAATGAGCAGTTCTTC.

This clonotype was recorded a few times. The CDR3 reads CASSLEWRTTEAFF. CDR3 in DNA: TGCGCCAGCAGCTTGGAATGGCGTACCACTGAAGCTTTCTTT. The chain links TRBV5-1 to TRBJ1-1; D remains unclear. The V end lost 0 bases, the J end lost 4 bases, and 10 bases lay between the germline ends. The V gene's germline CDR1 is SGHRS and CDR2 YFSETQ. The CDR3 sequence is 14 residues long.

The chain employs TRBV6-5 and TRBJ2-7; 7 bases are shared with TRBD1. This CDR3 has 12 residues. The germline V gene has CDR1 MNHEY and CDR2 SVGAGI. Trimming cost V 6 bases and J 6 bases; bases outside gene matches: 5. The CDR3 DNA sequence: TGTGCCAGCAGCCTCGACAGGGCCGAGCAGTACTTC. This codes for CASSLDRAEQYF.

V gene TRBV12-3 or TRBV12-4 combines with J gene TRBJ2-1; D possibly corresponds to TRBD2 (6 bases). This CDR3 has 12 amino acids. V dropped 7 bases and J dropped 8 bases, with 12 bases sitting between them. CDR3 DNA: TGTGCCAGCACCCCGGACTATTATGAGCAGTTCTTC. The encoded protein is CASTPDYYEQFF.

V and J are TRBV7-2 and TRBJ1-1; D remains ambiguous. Per germline, CDR1 SGHTA and CDR2 FQGNSA. The CDR3 runs 13 residues. V was cut by 5 bases and J by 7 bases, with 14 bases left in between. This CDR3 is CASSTRSAGEAFF. The CDR3 DNA reads as TGTGCCAGCAGCACCAGATCGGCGGGTGAAGCTTTCTTT.

The rearrangement uses TRBV5-6 and TRBJ2-1; weak D call: TRBD2 (6 bases). CDR1 and CDR2 (germline): SGHDT, YYEEEE. The CDR3 runs 12 residues. The V end lost 5 bases, the J end lost 16 bases, and 19 bases lay between the germline ends. The DNA of the CDR3 is TGTGCCAGCAGATTAGGCGGGACTTCCTCATTCTTC. Translating gives CASRLGGTSSFF.

The CDR3 nucleotides are TGTGCCAGCATCGGTCTACGACAGGTACGGAACACTGAAGCTTTCTTT. Its translation: CASIGLRQVRNTEAFF. The chain joins TRBV7-9 to TRBJ1-1; possibly TRBD1 for D (6 bases). The CDR3 extends over 16 amino acids. Looked up from germline, CDR1 is SEHNR and CDR2 is FQNEAQ (reference sequence). V was cut by 7 bases and J by 1 base, with 19 bases left in between. The whole variable domain, remainder taken from reference TRBV7-9 and TRBJ1-1, is DTGVSQNPRHKITKRGQNVTFRCDPISEHNRLYWYRQTLGQGPEFLTYFQNEAQLEKSRLLSDRFSAERPKGSFSTLEIQRTEQGDSAMYLCASIGLRQVRNTEAFFGQGTRLTVV.

The chain is built from TRBV5-1 and TRBJ2-3, with a tentative D call TRBD1 (5 bases). This CDR3 is 20 amino acids long. The germline gives CDR1 SGHRS, CDR2 YFSETQ. The V and J ends lost 1 base and 0 bases respectively, with 24 bases between them. CDR3 region: CASSLKSRVEMTTSTDTQYF. The CDR3 DNA follows: TGCGCCAGCAGCTTGAAGTCCAGGGTGGAGATGACAACTAGCACAGATACGCAGTATTTT.

The chain links TRBV4-1 to TRBJ1-1; perhaps TRBD1 as D (5 bases). Trimming pared 0 bases from V and 4 bases from J, leaving 12 bases between. Germline values: CDR1 MGHRA, CDR2 YSYEKL. The CDR3 covers 15 residues. The CDR3 nucleotides are TGCGCCAGCAGCCAAGAGGGTATCGGGGGCACTGAAGCTTTCTTT. Its translation is CASSQEGIGGTEAFF.

This sequence joins TRBV29-1 and TRBJ1-2, with D maybe TRBD1 (5 bases). The CDR3 is 13 amino acids. Trimming shortened V by 2 bases and J by 2 bases, and 9 bases separated the two germline ends. CDR1 SQVTM and CDR2 ANQGSEA come from the germline V gene. The DNA of the CDR3 is TGCAGCGTTGAACCTCGGGGGAACTATGGCTACACCTTC. As protein: CSVEPRGNYGYTF.

This clonotype was detected only a few times. The CDR3 loop is CASSLAGHMNTEAFF. For the CDR3, the DNA is TGTGCCAGCAGCTTGGCTGGGCACATGAACACTGAAGCTTTCTTT. The chain employs TRBV5-5 and TRBJ1-1; D unclear. Germline V gene lookup returns CDR1 SGHKS and CDR2 YYEKEE (reference sequence). The V end lost 0 bases, the J end lost 0 bases, and 9 bases lay between the germline ends. The CDR3 totals 15 residues.